The entry that follows covers one T cell receptor beta chain sequence. These data come from a study of memory CD4+ T cells and cytomegalovirus serostatus. About the research overall: Donors were healthy Belgian adults, under ten CMV seropositive and approximately 25 seronegative.

TCRdb keeps only in-frame clones here, not all; method: immunoSEQ multiplex PCR. The data contain nearly 50,000 clones, 78% of them singletons. The V and J ends lost 2 bases and 0 bases respectively, with 11 bases between them. Germline loops: CDR1 SGHRS, CDR2 YFSETQ. This CDR3 is built from 16 residues. Single viable CD3+CD4+CD8-CD45RO+ cells were sorted as the memory CD4+ T cells. The material sequenced was memory CD4+ T cells from blood. J is TRBJ2-2 and V is TRBV5-1; D remains ambiguous. The TCR was taken from an adult in good health and CMV-seronegative. CDR3 DNA sequence: TGCGCCAGCAGCTTTATGGCAGGATCGAACACCGGGGAGCTGTTTTTT. Translation: CASSFMAGSNTGELFF.